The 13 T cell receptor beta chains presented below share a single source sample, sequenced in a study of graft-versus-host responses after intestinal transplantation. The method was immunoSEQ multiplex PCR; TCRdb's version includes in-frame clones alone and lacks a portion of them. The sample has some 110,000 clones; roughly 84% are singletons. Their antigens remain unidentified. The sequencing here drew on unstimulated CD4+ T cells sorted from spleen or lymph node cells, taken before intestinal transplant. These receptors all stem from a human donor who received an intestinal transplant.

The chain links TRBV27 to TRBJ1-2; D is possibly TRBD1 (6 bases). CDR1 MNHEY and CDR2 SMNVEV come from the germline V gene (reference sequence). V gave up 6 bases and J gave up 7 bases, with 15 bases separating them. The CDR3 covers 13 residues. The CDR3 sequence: CASSRNTGFGYTF. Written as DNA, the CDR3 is TGTGCCAGCAGCCGCAACACAGGGTTTGGCTACACCTTC.

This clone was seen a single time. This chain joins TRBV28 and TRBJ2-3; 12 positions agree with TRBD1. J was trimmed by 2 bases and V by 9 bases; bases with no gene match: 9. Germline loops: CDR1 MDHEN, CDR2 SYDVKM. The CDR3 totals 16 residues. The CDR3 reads CASGPGQGAFTDTQYF. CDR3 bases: TGTGCCAGTGGACCGGGACAGGGGGCCTTCACAGATACGCAGTATTTT.

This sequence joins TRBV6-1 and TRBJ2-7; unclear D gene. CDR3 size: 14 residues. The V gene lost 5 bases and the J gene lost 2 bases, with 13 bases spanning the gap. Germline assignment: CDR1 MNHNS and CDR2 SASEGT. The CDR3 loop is CASSPAPLTYEQYF. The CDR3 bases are TGTGCCAGCAGTCCAGCGCCCCTCACCTACGAGCAGTACTTC.

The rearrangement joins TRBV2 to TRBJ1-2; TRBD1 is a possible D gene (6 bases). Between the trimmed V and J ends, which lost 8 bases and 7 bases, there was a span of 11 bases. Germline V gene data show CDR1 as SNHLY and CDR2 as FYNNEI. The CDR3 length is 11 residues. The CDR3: CASRQEGGYTF. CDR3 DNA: TGTGCCAGCCGACAGGAGGGTGGCTACACCTTC.

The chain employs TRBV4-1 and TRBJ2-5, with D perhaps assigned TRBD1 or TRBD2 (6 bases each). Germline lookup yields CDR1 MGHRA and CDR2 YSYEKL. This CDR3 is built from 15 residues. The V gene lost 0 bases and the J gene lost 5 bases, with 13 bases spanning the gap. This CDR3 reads CASSQEGRGGETQYF. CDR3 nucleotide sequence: TGCGCCAGCAGCCAAGAGGGCAGGGGAGGTGAGACCCAGTACTTC.

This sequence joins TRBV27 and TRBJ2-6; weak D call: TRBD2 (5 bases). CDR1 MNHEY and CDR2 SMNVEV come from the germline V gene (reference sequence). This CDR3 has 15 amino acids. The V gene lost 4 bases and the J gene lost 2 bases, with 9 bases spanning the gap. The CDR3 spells CASSSDYPGANVLTF. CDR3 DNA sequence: TGTGCCAGCAGTTCCGACTACCCTGGGGCCAACGTCCTGACTTTC.

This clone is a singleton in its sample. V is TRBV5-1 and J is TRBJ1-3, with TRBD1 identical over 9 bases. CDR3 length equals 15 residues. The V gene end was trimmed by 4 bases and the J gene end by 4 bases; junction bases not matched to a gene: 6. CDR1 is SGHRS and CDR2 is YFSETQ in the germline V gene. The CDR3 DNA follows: TGCGCCAGCAGCCTAGGACAGGGGAGAGGAAACACCATATATTTT. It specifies CASSLGQGRGNTIYF. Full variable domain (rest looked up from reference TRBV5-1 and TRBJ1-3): KAGVTQTPRYLIKTRGQQVTLSCSPISGHRSVSWYQQTPGQGLQFLFEYFSETQRNKGNFPGRFSGRQFSNSRSEMNVSTLELGDSALYLCASSLGQGRGNTIYFGEGSWLTVV.

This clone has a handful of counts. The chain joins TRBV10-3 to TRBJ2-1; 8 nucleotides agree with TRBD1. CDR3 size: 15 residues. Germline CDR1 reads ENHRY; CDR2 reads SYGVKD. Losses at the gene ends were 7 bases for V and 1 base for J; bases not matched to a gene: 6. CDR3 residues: CAITSGQGSYNEQFF. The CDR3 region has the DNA TGTGCCATCACCTCAGGACAGGGTTCCTACAATGAGCAGTTCTTC.

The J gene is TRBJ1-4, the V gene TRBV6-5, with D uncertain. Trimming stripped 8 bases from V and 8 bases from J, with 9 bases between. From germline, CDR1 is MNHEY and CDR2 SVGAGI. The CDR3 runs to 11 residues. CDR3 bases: TGTGCCAGCCGAGGGCGGGAAAAACTGTTTTTT. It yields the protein CASRGREKLFF.

The CDR3 region has the DNA TGTGCCAGCAACTCGGGACAGGGGGCGCTTGGAGGCTACACCTTC. Protein: CASNSGQGALGGYTF. V and J are TRBV2 and TRBJ1-2; 12 nucleotides align to TRBD1. J was trimmed by 8 bases and V by 7 bases; bases with no gene match: 11. Germline V lookup: CDR1 SNHLY, CDR2 FYNNEI. The CDR3 extends over 15 amino acids.

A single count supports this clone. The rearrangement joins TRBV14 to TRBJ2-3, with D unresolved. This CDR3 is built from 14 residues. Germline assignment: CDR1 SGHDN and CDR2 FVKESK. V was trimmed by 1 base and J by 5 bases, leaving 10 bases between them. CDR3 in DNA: TGTGCCAGCAGCCAAGGAAGCGTCCGAGATACGCAGTATTTT. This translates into CASSQGSVRDTQYF.

The CDR3 sequence: CATNSLDGQSYGYTF. CDR3 nucleotide sequence: TGTGCCACCAACTCCCTGGATGGACAGTCCTATGGCTACACCTTC. The chain joins TRBV28 to TRBJ1-2, with D possibly being TRBD1 (6 bases). This CDR3 contains 15 residues. Germline CDR1 is MDHEN and CDR2 is SYDVKM. The V gene lost 10 bases and the J gene lost 4 bases, with 22 bases spanning the gap.

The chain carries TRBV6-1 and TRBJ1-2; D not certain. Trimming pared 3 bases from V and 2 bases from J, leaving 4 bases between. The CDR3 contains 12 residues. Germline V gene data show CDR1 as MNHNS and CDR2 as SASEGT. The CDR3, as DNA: TGTGCCAGCAGTGAGGGAAACTATGGCTACACCTTC. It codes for CASSEGNYGYTF.